This TCR beta chain was documented in a study of prognosis after radiotherapy for stage I lung cancer. Study information: Newly diagnosed primary stage I lung tumors were present in approximately 13 patients, and oligometastatic NSCLC after surgical resection of the primary tumor was present in a handful of patients. As radiotherapy, SBRT was administered in 3 to 5 fractions with a biologically effective dose of at least 100 Gy.

TCR beta CDR3 was amplified from genomic DNA by two-round multiplex PCR. For every TRBV and TRBJ gene, a specific primer was used in first-round PCR. Universal primers went into the second round of PCR. Via MiXCR, TCRdb re-called the multiplex PCR reads, giving one row per CDR3 protein. Counted here are roughly 26,000 distinct CDR3 sequences, around 30% occurring once; the ten biggest clones make up under 45%. Concerning this clonotype: Its target is not known. The CDR3 carries no conserved terminal phenylalanine or tryptophan, so it likely arises from a read error.

Findings of the study overall: Any tumor specificity that the expanded TCR clones may have had was not determined.

This clonotype was sampled from a donor aged 50 or older with non-small cell lung cancer. Sample: PBMCs, taken before or after stereotactic body radiation therapy (not recorded which).

In DNA form, the CDR3 reads TGCGCCAGCAGCTTTGGGGGGGTCGTAACTGAAGCTTTCTCT. Its protein product is CASSFGGVVTEAFS. The chain recombines TRBV5-1 with TRBJ1-1; D may be TRBD1 (5 bases). V lost 2 bases and J lost 5, with 13 bases in between. Germline CDR1 and CDR2: SGHRS and YFSETQ. The CDR3 covers 14 residues.